The rows below give T cell receptor beta chains drawn from one sample of a study of blood T cell repertoires in COVID-19. The table came from immunoSEQ multiplex PCR; TCRdb's copy has only in-frame clones and leaves some out. The sample lists 450,000 to 500,000 clones; approximately 86% were seen once. Sequenced material: PBMCs or T cells enriched from blood (not recorded which). The receptors derive from an older woman who had recovered from COVID-19. Each CDR3 is given with its conserved first and last residue.

>TRBV12-3/TRBV12-4|13|TRBJ2-3
CASSLLSPDTQYF
>TRBV28|14|TRBJ1-2
CASSFSSFNYGYTF
>TRBV18|14|TRBJ2-7
CASSPGTGRYEQYF
>TRBV2|16|TRBJ2-2
CASSGGRDRGSGELFF
>TRBV4-1|17|TRBJ1-5
CASSQDLAGYSNQPQHF
>TRBV28|14|TRBJ2-5
CASSLTGRAETQYF
>TRBV9|16|TRBJ2-5
CASSRASGLQWETQYF
>TRBV10-2|14|TRBJ2-3
CASSFPGQADTQYF
>TRBV4-1|14|TRBJ2-7
CASSQVSGSGEQYF
>TRBV7-6|14|TRBJ2-2
CATLIGGGTGELFF
>TRBV12-3/TRBV12-4|13|TRBJ1-2
CASSLLTVGGYTF
>TRBV7-2|15|TRBJ2-5
CASSLARTTKETQYF
>TRBV7-9|14|TRBJ2-7
CASSSGQGGHEQYF
>TRBV6-5|12|TRBJ1-1
CASRRSGTEERF
>TRBV6-5|11|TRBJ1-5
CASSSSQPQHF
>TRBV3-1/TRBV3-2|14|TRBJ2-7
CASSQAGPGYEQYF
>TRBV7-2|16|TRBJ2-3
CASSSNRARGTDTQYF
>TRBV20-1|11|TRBJ2-5
CSAAGKETQYF
>TRBV28|11|TRBJ1-5
CASGGEQPQHF
>TRBV5-1|15|TRBJ2-1
CASSPTRGTYNEQFF
>TRBV9|14|TRBJ1-6
CASSVVDSSSPLHF
>TRBV12-3/TRBV12-4|12|TRBJ2-7
CASSLTGDEQYF
>TRBV9|17|TRBJ1-2
CASSPMGQIRANYGYTF
>TRBV3-1/TRBV3-2|15|TRBJ2-3
CASSHAQRERDTQYF
>TRBV2|14|TRBJ2-1
CASSWDRGYNEQFF
>TRBV29-1|13|TRBJ2-2
CSVDEPRTGELFF
>TRBV2|13|TRBJ1-1
CASSGDRNTEAFF
>TRBV2|13|TRBJ1-5
CASQSGSNQPQHF
>TRBV19|13|TRBJ2-5
CASSISFQETQYF
>TRBV11-2|13|TRBJ2-1
CASSFGSYNEQFF
>TRBV27|15|TRBJ1-5
CASSGTGGRDQPQHF
>TRBV12-1|19|TRBJ2-3
CASSFLTSGGSSSTDTQYF
>TRBV7-6|14|TRBJ2-1
CASSLGGNYNEQFF
>TRBV28|14|TRBJ1-5
CASRPRTGWPPQHF
>TRBV7-6|14|TRBJ2-7
CASSLPGSSYEQYF
>TRBV4-1|13|TRBJ1-2
CASSPPGFYGYTF
>TRBV25-1|12|TRBJ2-2
CASSEELERLFF
>TRBV3-1/TRBV3-2|14|TRBJ1-1
CASSPRVMNTEAFF
>TRBV18|14|TRBJ1-1
CASSLGQTNTEAFF
>TRBV2|14|TRBJ2-7
CASSGTGGRYEQYF
>TRBV5-1|15|TRBJ1-1
CASSLRGVRYTEAFF
>TRBV18|15|TRBJ1-3
CASSPLDSSGNTIYF
>TRBV4-1|16|TRBJ2-1
CASSQGLTSGFNEQFF
>TRBV6-5|15|TRBJ2-2
CASSYDQRNTGELFF